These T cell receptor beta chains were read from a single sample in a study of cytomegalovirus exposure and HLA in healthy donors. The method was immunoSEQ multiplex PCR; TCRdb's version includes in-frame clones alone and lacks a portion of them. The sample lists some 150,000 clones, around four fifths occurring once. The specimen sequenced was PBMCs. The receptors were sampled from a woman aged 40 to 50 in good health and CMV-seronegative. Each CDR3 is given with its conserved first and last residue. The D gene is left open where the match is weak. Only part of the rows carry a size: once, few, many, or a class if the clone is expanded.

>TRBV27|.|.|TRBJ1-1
CASSSRQLLYTEAFF
TGTGCCAGCAGTTCCCGACAGCTTCTGTACACTGAAGCTTTCTTT
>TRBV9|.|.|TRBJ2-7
CASSNSGYEQYF
TGTGCCAGCAGCAACAGTGGGTACGAGCAGTACTTC
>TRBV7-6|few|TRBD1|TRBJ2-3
CASSLGDRVEGTDTQYF
TGTGCCAGCAGCTTAGGGGACAGGGTAGAGGGCACAGATACGCAGTATTTT
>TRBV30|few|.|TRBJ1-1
CAWSAPGLGNTEAFF
TGTGCCTGGAGTGCCCCCGGACTCGGGAACACTGAAGCTTTCTTT
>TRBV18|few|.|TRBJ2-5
CASSPQGIQETQYF
TGTGCCAGCTCACCACAGGGGATCCAAGAGACCCAGTACTTC
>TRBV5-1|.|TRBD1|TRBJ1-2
CASSLMGQGNYGYTF
TGCGCCAGCAGCTTGATGGGACAGGGGAACTATGGCTACACCTTC
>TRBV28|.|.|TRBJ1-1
CASSFAWRNTEAFF
TGTGCCAGCAGTTTCGCGTGGAGAAACACTGAAGCTTTCTTT
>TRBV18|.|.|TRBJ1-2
CASSTDGQTSYGYTF
TGTGCCAGCTCAACCGACGGACAGACTTCCTATGGCTACACCTTC
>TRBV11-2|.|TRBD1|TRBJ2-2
CASSQDRARAGELFF
TGTGCCAGCAGCCAGGACAGGGCCCGCGCCGGGGAGCTGTTTTTT
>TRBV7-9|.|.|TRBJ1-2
CASSLDRVGITF
TGTGCCAGCAGCTTAGACAGGGTAGGGATCACCTTC
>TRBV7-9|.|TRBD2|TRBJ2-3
CAGRGGTGTDTQYF
TGTGCCGGACGCGGGGGGACGGGCACAGATACGCAGTATTTT
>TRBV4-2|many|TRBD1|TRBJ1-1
CASSQQEGTGNTEAFF
TGTGCCAGCAGCCAACAGGAAGGGACAGGGAACACTGAAGCTTTCTTT
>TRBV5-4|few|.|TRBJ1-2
CASSTQGGDYGYTF
TGTGCCAGCAGCACGCAGGGCGGGGACTATGGCTACACCTTC
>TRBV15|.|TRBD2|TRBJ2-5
CATSPGLAGGKRETQYF
TGTGCCACCAGCCCTGGACTAGCGGGGGGGAAGCGAGAGACCCAGTACTTC
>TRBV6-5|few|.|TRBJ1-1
CASSYSSGFMNTEAFF
TGTGCCAGCAGTTACTCAAGCGGGTTCATGAACACTGAAGCTTTCTTT
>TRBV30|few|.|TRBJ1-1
CAWSLLSAEAFF
TGTGCCTGGAGTCTATTAAGCGCTGAAGCTTTCTTT
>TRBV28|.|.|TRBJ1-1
CASSSAGTEAFF
TGTGCCAGCAGTTCGGCGGGCACTGAAGCTTTCTTT
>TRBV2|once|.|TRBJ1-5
CASSPESGSNQPQHF
TGTGCCAGCAGTCCCGAGTCAGGCAGCAATCAGCCCCAGCATTTT
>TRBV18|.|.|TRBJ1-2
CASSPAGELYGYTF
TGTGCCAGCTCACCAGCAGGGGAGCTCTATGGCTACACCTTC
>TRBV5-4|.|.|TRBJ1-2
CASSLPLPLEFFGYTF
TGTGCCAGCAGCTTGCCTCTCCCACTGGAGTTTTTTGGCTACACCTTC
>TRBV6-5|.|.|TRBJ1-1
CASIERGGNTEAFF
TGTGCCAGCATTGAGAGAGGGGGAAACACTGAAGCTTTCTTT
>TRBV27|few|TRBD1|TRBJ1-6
CASSLGTGSYNSPLHF
TGTGCCAGCAGTCTTGGGACAGGATCCTATAATTCACCCCTCCACTTT
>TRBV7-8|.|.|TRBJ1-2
CASSLAGGSANYGYTF
TGTGCCAGCAGCTTAGCCGGGGGGTCAGCTAACTATGGCTACACCTTC